This T cell receptor (beta chain) was sequenced for a study of T cells in Graves' hyperthyroidism and ophthalmopathy. Authors of the study amplified TCR beta CDR3 regions from RNA transcripts. Initially, a first-round RT-PCR of the TCR CDR3 employed the HTBI primer set. One entry per CDR3 protein, called by TCRdb with MiXCR from the multiplex PCR reads. The sample lists a few hundred thousand distinct CDR3 sequences; about a sixth were seen once. The CDR3 is 14 amino acids. The germline CDR1 and CDR2 sequences are SGHAT and FQNNGV. With 2 bases removed from V and 8 bases from J, the gap between germline ends came to 12 bases. There are many counts of this clonotype.

This sequence joins TRBV11-2 and TRBJ1-4; weak D call: TRBD1 (5 bases). The sample taken for sequencing was blood. This receptor was obtained from a woman aged 40 to 50 with Graves' ophthalmopathy. CDR3 sequence (DNA): TGTGCCAGCAGCTTACAGGGATTTAGCGAAAAACTGTTTTTT. It encodes CASSLQGFSEKLFF.